This TCR beta chain was identified during a study of T cell changes during pregnancy in multiple sclerosis. Data came from immunoSEQ multiplex PCR; TCRdb stores just in-frame clones and leaves some out. Of some 93,000 clones in the sample, 91% were seen once. This receptor was identified in a female donor in good health, enrolled as a control in a pregnancy study. The sample here was peripheral blood, taken after pregnancy.

The CDR3 sequence is CASSYGGTGAHNEQFF. CDR3 DNA: TGTGCCAGCAGTTATGGTGGAACAGGTGCCCACAATGAGCAGTTCTTC. This chain uses TRBV6-6 with TRBJ2-1, with TRBD1 as a possible D gene (5 bases). Trimming pared 3 bases from V and 5 bases from J, leaving 17 bases between. Per the germline V gene, CDR1 is MNHNY and CDR2 is SVGAGI (reference sequence). The CDR3 length is 16 residues.